This is a list of T cell receptor beta chains from one sample in a study of T cells in Graves' hyperthyroidism and ophthalmopathy. MiXCR was run by TCRdb on the multiplex PCR reads, yielding one entry per CDR3 protein. The sample includes about 640,000 distinct CDR3 sequences, about 45% of them seen just once. Sequenced sample: peripheral blood or thyroid tissue (not recorded which). These receptors were taken from an adult man with Graves' disease, either hyperthyroidism or ophthalmopathy (not recorded which). CDR3s include the opening cysteine and the closing phenylalanine or tryptophan. The order of the fields is clone size, J gene, D gene, V gene, CDR3 protein, CDR3 DNA. D genes are given only for firm matches. The size entry is marked missing in some rows and otherwise reads once, few, many or a size class.

many TRBJ2-7 NA TRBV6-5 CASSYGKSGSYEQYF TGTGCCAGCAGTTACGGCAAGAGCGGATCCTACGAGCAGTACTTC
NA TRBJ1-1 NA TRBV6-5 CASNYGAVNTEAFF TGTGCCAGCAATTACGGAGCGGTGAACACTGAAGCTTTCTTT
NA TRBJ2-7 TRBD1 TRBV13 CASMGQGSYEQYF TGTGCCAGCATGGGACAGGGCTCCTACGAGCAGTACTTC
NA TRBJ2-7 TRBD2 TRBV9 CASSVEPSGTYEQYF TGTGCCAGCAGCGTTGAACCTAGCGGGACCTACGAGCAGTACTTC
few TRBJ1-2 NA TRBV5-8 CASSLERQGHGYTF TGTGCCAGCAGCTTGGAGCGGCAGGGGCATGGCTACACCTTC
once TRBJ1-4 TRBD1 TRBV19 CASRPPGQGSEKLFF TGTGCCAGTAGACCCCCGGGACAGGGCAGTGAAAAACTGTTTTTT
NA TRBJ2-7 NA TRBV7-9 CTSRDRGSYEQYF TGTACCAGCAGAGATCGGGGCAGCTACGAGCAGTACTTC
NA TRBJ1-5 TRBD1 TRBV5-1 CASSRGTGDQQPQHF TGCGCCAGCAGCCGTGGGACAGGGGATCAGCAGCCCCAGCATTTT
NA TRBJ1-5 TRBD1 TRBV25-1 CASSAWTGDYNQPQHF TGTGCCAGCAGTGCTTGGACAGGGGATTACAATCAGCCCCAGCATTTT
once TRBJ1-6 TRBD1 TRBV7-2 CASSTRTGLSAGDSPLHF TGTGCCAGCAGCACCCGGACAGGGCTTTCCGCGGGGGATTCACCCCTCCACTTT
NA TRBJ2-7 NA TRBV6-1 CASRTRDYEQYF TGTGCCAGCAGGACGCGGGACTACGAGCAGTACTTC
many TRBJ1-4 NA TRBV7-2 CASSFGGDNEKLFF TGTGCCAGCAGCTTTGGCGGCGACAATGAAAAACTGTTTTTT
NA TRBJ1-2 TRBD1 TRBV7-9 CAGQAYGYTF TGTGCCGGACAGGCCTATGGCTACACCTTC
few TRBJ1-2 NA TRBV2 CASSESAGRGDYGYTF TGTGCCAGCAGTGAAAGTGCAGGGAGAGGGGACTATGGCTACACCTTC
NA TRBJ1-2 NA TRBV19 CASSIQGLNDYGYTF TGTGCCAGTAGTATTCAGGGCCTGAATGACTATGGCTACACCTTC